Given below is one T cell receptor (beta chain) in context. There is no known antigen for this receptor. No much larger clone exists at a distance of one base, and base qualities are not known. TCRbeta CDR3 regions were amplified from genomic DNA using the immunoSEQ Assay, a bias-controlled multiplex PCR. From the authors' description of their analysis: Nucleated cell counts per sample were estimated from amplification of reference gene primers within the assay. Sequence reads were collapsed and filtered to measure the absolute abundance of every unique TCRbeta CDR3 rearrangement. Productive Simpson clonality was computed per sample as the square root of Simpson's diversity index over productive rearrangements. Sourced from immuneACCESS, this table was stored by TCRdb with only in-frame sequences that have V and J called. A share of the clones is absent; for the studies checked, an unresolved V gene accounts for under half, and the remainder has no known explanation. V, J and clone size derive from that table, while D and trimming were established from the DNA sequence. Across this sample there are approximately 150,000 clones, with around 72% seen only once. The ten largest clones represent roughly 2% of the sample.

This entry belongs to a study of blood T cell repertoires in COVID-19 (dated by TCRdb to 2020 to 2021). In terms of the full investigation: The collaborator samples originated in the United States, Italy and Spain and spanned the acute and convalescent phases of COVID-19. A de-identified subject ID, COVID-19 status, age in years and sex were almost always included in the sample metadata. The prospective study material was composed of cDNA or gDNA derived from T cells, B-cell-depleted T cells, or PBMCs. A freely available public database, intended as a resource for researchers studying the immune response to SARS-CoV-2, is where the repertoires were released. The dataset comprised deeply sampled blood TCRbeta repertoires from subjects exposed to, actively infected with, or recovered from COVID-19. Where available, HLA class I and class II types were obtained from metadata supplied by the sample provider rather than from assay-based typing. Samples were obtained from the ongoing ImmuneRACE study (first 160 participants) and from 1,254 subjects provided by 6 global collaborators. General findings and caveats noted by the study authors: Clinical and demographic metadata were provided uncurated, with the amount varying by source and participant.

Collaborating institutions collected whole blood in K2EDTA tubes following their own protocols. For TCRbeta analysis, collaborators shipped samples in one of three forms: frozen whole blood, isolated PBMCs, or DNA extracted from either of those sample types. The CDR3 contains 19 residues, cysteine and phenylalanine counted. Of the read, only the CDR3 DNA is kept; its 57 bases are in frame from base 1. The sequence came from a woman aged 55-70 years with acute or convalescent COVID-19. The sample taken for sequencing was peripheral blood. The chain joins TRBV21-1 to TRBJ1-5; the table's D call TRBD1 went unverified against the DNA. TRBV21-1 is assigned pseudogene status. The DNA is TGTGCCAGCAGCAAAAACAGGGGGGGGATAGAAGGTACCGATCAGCCCCAGCATTTT. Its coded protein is CASSKNRGGIEGTDQPQHF.